A selection of T cell receptor delta chains follows, all from one sample in a study of gamma-delta T cells after stem cell transplantation. TCRdb re-identified clones in the RT-PCR reads via CATT. The sample has thousands of delta-chain clones, about an eighth seen once. Material for sequencing was gamma-delta T cells. The receptors here all came from a human donor. It is not recorded whose cells these are; they may come from a transplant donor. Both conserved end residues are part of each CDR3. A D gene is named only where the DNA matches it firmly. The size entry is marked missing in some rows and otherwise reads once, few, many or a size class.

v_gene,d_gene,abundance,j_gene,CDR3aa,CDR3nt
TRDV1,NA,few,TRDJ1,CALGEPILPKDPHQYTDKLIF,TGTGCTCTTGGGGAACCAATTCTCCCTAAAGATCCGCACCAGTACACCGATAAACTCATCTTT
TRDV1,NA,few,TRDJ2,CALGESPMRGSAQLFF,TGTGCTCTTGGGGAATCGCCGATGAGGGGGTCAGCACAACTCTTCTTT
TRDV1,TRDD3,few,TRDJ1,CALVGGKIPRLGDTDKLIF,TGTGCTCTTGTTGGTGGGAAAATTCCGAGACTGGGGGACACCGATAAACTCATCTTT
TRDV1,TRDD3,medium-sized,TRDJ2,CALGEFPILGGYPLLTAQLFF,TGTGCTCTTGGGGAATTTCCTATATTGGGGGGATACCCTCTTTTGACAGCACAACTCTTCTTT
TRDV3,NA,NA,TRDJ1,CAFPSPYSGAKEGELIF,TGTGCCTTTCCTAGTCCCTACTCTGGGGCCAAAGAAGGGGAACTCATTTTT
TRDV1,TRDD3,NA,TRDJ1,CALGDPVLGDVGDKLIF,TGTGCTCTTGGGGATCCTGTACTGGGGGATGTTGGCGATAAACTCATCTTT
TRDV1,TRDD3,few,TRDJ3,CALGELDPMGDTAWDTRQMFF,TGTGCTCTTGGGGAGCTCGACCCTATGGGGGATACCGCCTGGGACACCCGACAGATGTTTTTC
TRDV1,TRDD3,NA,TRDJ1,CALGESGGIRLYTDKLIF,TGTGCTCTTGGGGAAAGTGGGGGGATACGCTTGTACACCGATAAACTCATCTTT
TRDV3,TRDD3,NA,TRDJ2,CAFTRPLPSGGYILTAQLFF,TGTGCCTTCACACGGCCTCTCCCTTCTGGGGGATACATCTTGACAGCACAACTCTTCTTT
TRDV1,TRDD2,NA,TRDJ1,CALGETSAFLDPKLVKLIF,TGTGCTCTTGGGGAAACGTCGGCCTTCCTAGACCCTAAACTCGTCAAACTCATCTTT
TRDV1,NA,few,TRDJ1,CALGAPHPDKLIF,TGTGCTCTAGGGGCTCCCCACCCTGATAAACTCATCTTT
TRDV1,TRDD3,few,TRDJ2,CALGTHGGYVGALTAQLFF,TGTGCTCTTGGGACACATGGGGGATACGTCGGAGCTTTGACAGCACAACTCTTCTTT
TRDV1,NA,NA,TRDJ1,CALGELPKGTDKLIF,TGTGCTCTTGGGGAACTCCCCAAAGGCACCGATAAACTCATCTTT
TRDV1,TRDD3,few,TRDJ1,CALGEPVLGDTMDKLIF,TGTGCTCTTGGGGAACCCGTTCTAGGGGATACGATGGATAAACTCATCTTT
TRDV1,TRDD3,NA,TRDJ2,CALGELRSTTWGIPSPLTAQLFF,TGTGCTCTTGGGGAACTGCGAAGCACTACTTGGGGGATACCTTCCCCTTTGACAGCACAACTCTTCTTT
TRDV1,TRDD3,NA,TRDJ1,CALGERGESLRVLGVLYTDKLIF,TGTGCTCTTGGGGAACGGGGAGAGTCCCTACGTGTACTGGGGGTCCTGTACACCGATAAACTCATCTTT
TRDV1,TRDD3,few,TRDJ1,CALGQARPLGDPYTDKLIF,TGTGCTCTTGGTCAGGCGCGACCACTGGGGGATCCGTACACCGATAAACTCATCTTT
TRDV3,NA,few,TRDJ1,CAFNPIYFKRFGRWGPTDKPIF,TGTGCCTTTAACCCAATTTACTTCAAGCGATTCGGGCGGTGGGGTCCCACCGATAAACCCATCTTT
TRDV1,TRDD3,NA,TRDJ1,CALGDPHRLLGDRQDKLIF,TGTGCTCTTGGGGATCCACATAGATTACTGGGGGATCGGCAGGATAAACTCATCTTT
TRDV1,TRDD3,few,TRDJ2,CALGDSQRTGGSFWLTAQLFF,TGTGCTCTTGGGGATTCCCAACGTACTGGGGGATCGTTCTGGTTGACAGCACAACTCTTCTTT
TRDV1,TRDD3,few,TRDJ1,CALALGELGDTTYTDKLIF,TGTGCTCTTGCACTGGGGGAACTGGGGGACACCACGTACACCGATAAACTCATCTTT
TRAV29/DV5,TRDD3,NA,TRDJ1,CAASGGRNLGDTSTDKLIF,TGTGCAGCAAGCGGGGGCCGAAACCTGGGGGATACAAGCACCGATAAACTCATCTTT
TRDV1,TRDD3,NA,TRDJ1,CALGELIGSDPAGGNDKLIF,TGTGCTCTTGGGGAACTAATAGGGAGTGACCCTGCTGGGGGGAACGATAAACTCATCTTT
TRDV1,TRDD3,NA,TRDJ1,CALGDPPTSRIVWGFADKLIF,TGTGCTCTTGGGGACCCGCCCACGTCTCGGATCGTCTGGGGGTTCGCCGATAAACTCATCTTT
TRDV1,NA,NA,TRDJ2,CALGEMSDLSLLILRIGTLTAQLFF,TGTGCTCTTGGGGAAATGAGTGACCTTTCCCTCCTCATACTTCGAATAGGGACTTTGACAGCACAACTCTTCTTT
TRDV1,TRDD3,NA,TRDJ2,CALGELAWGWGTWETAQLFF,TGTGCTCTTGGGGAACTAGCGTGGGGGTGGGGGACTTGGGAGACAGCACAACTCTTCTTT
TRDV1,TRDD2,few,TRDJ1,CALGPRLPSSSRKLIF,TGTGCTCTTGGGCCCCGCCTTCCTTCATCCTCCCGTAAACTCATCTTT
TRDV1,NA,NA,TRDJ1,CALGEFSPSLRVLGGGDTDKLIF,TGTGCTCTTGGGGAATTTTCCCCTTCCCTAAGGGTACTGGGCGGTGGGGACACCGATAAACTCATCTTT
TRDV1,NA,few,TRDJ1,CALGDPAYHGGYLRAHDTDKLIF,TGTGCTCTTGGGGACCCGGCCTACCATGGAGGATACCTACGTGCCCATGACACCGATAAACTCATCTTT
TRDV2,TRDD3,large,TRDJ1,CACDTGGYTDKLIF,TGTGCCTGTGACACTGGGGGATACACCGATAAACTCATCTTT